These T cell receptor beta chains were read from a single sample in a study of T cell responses to AZD1222 COVID-19 vaccine. The data were produced by immunoSEQ multiplex PCR, yet TCRdb's version contains in-frame clones alone and is incomplete. Of 35,000 to 55,000 clones detected, around three quarters appear once; the ten largest clones hold 20% to 25%. Source: peripheral blood, taken 28 days after the second dose of the MenACWY control vaccine. These receptors were collected from an adult who received the MenACWY meningococcal vaccine as a control. Each CDR3 is given with its conserved first and last residue. The D gene is left open where the match is weak. Expanded clones are given a class, and other clones once, few, many or no size at all.

once TRBJ1-2 TRBV5-4 . TGTGCCAGCAGCTCAACAGGGAACTATGGCTACACCTTC CASSSTGNYGYTF
. TRBJ2-3 TRBV28 TRBD2 TGTGCCAGCTCTACCGGGACTAGCCCACGTCGGGATACGCAGTATTTT CASSTGTSPRRDTQYF
. TRBJ2-1 TRBV5-8 . TGTGCCAGCATAATGGGCAGGTCCTCCTACAATGAGCAGTTCTTC CASIMGRSSYNEQFF
few TRBJ1-6 TRBV7-9 . TGTGCCAGCAGCTTTCGGGGGGGGACCTATAATTCACCCCTCCACTTT CASSFRGGTYNSPLHF
. TRBJ1-2 TRBV5-4 . TGTGCCAGCAGCTTGGAGGGTGGGGGTAACTATGGCTACACCTTC CASSLEGGGNYGYTF
. TRBJ2-7 TRBV10-2 TRBD1 TGCGCCAGCAGTTTACAGGGGTCCTACGAGCAGTACTTC CASSLQGSYEQYF
. TRBJ1-1 TRBV6-1 . TGTGCCAGCAGTGAAGTGGGCAGTACCCCTGAAGCTTTCTTT CASSEVGSTPEAFF
. TRBJ2-7 TRBV11-1 TRBD1 TGTGCCAGCAGCCCTAACTCTGGGACAGGGGAATACGAGCAGTACTTC CASSPNSGTGEYEQYF
. TRBJ2-3 TRBV9 . TGTGCCAGCAGCGCAACCCTTGGAGCAGATACGCAGTATTTT CASSATLGADTQYF
few TRBJ1-1 TRBV6-1 . TGTGCCAGCAGTGAAGCGCTTCAGGGTGAAGCTTTCTTT CASSEALQGEAFF
. TRBJ2-2 TRBV24-1 . TGTGCCACCAGTGATTTCCGGTGGTCAAACACCGGGGAGCTGTTTTTT CATSDFRWSNTGELFF
. TRBJ1-2 TRBV28 . TGTGCCAGCAGTCCTGGCCCGCGGGACTATGGCTACACCTTC CASSPGPRDYGYTF
. TRBJ2-5 TRBV6-5 TRBD2 TGTGCCAGCAGTACGGGACTAGCGGGGGAAGAGACCCAGTACTTC CASSTGLAGEETQYF
. TRBJ1-4 TRBV9 TRBD1 TGTGCCAGCAGCGTATCGGCAGGGGGCATCGGTAATGAAAAACTGTTTTTT CASSVSAGGIGNEKLFF
few TRBJ2-5 TRBV5-6 TRBD1 TGTGCCAGCCAGCGGGACAGGGGAGAGACCCAGTACTTC CASQRDRGETQYF
few TRBJ2-2 TRBV2 TRBD1 TGTGCCAGCAGAAGGGACAGGGGACCCGGGGAGCTGTTTTTT CASRRDRGPGELFF
. TRBJ1-1 TRBV6-5 . TGTGCCAGCATTGTCACGGGGAACACTGAAGCTTTCTTT CASIVTGNTEAFF
. TRBJ1-5 TRBV3-1/TRBV3-2 . TGTGCCAGCAGCCAAGTGTCAGGGCCCAATCAGCCCCAGCATTTT CASSQVSGPNQPQHF
. TRBJ1-1 TRBV7-9 . TGTGCCAGCAGCTTAGCTCTTCTGAACACTGAAGCTTTCTTT CASSLALLNTEAFF
. TRBJ1-3 TRBV7-9 TRBD1 TGTGCCAGCAGCTACCCGGGACAGTTCAGCTCTGGAAACACCATATATTTT CASSYPGQFSSGNTIYF
. TRBJ2-6 TRBV2 TRBD1 TGTGCCAGCAGCCTGACAGGGGGAGGGTCTGGGGCCAACGTCCTGACTTTC CASSLTGGGSGANVLTF
. TRBJ2-5 TRBV5-8 . TGTGCCAGCAGCTTGGCCTCGGTTGGGAAAAGAGGGACCCAGTACTTC CASSLASVGKRGTQYF
once TRBJ1-5 TRBV19 TRBD1 TGTGCCAGTAGTAGTAGGGGGACAGGGGGCCGAGTTTGGAGCAATCAGCCCCAGCATTTT CASSSRGTGGRVWSNQPQHF
. TRBJ1-2 TRBV2 . TGTGCCAGCAGTGACCGGTACGATGGCTACACCTTC CASSDRYDGYTF
. TRBJ1-1 TRBV12-3/TRBV12-4 . TGTGCCAGCAGATTTGATCTCCTGACTGAAGCTTTCTTT CASRFDLLTEAFF
. TRBJ2-7 TRBV3-1/TRBV3-2 TRBD2 TGTGCCAGCGGGGTAGCGGGAGGTCGGTACGAGCAGTACTTC CASGVAGGRYEQYF
. TRBJ1-3 TRBV15 . TGTGCCACCAGCATCAATGGAAACACCATATATTTT CATSINGNTIYF
. TRBJ1-4 TRBV19 . TGTGCCAGTAAAGTGAGGGACCACAATAATGAAAAACTGTTTTTT CASKVRDHNNEKLFF
. TRBJ1-6 TRBV6-4 . TGTGCCAGCAGGTTTTGGAAGGGACCCAATTCACCCCTCCACTTT CASRFWKGPNSPLHF
. TRBJ1-1 TRBV15 . TGTGCCACCAGCAGAGGAAGGGTGGGCCCCGAGGGGACTGAAGCTTTCTTT CATSRGRVGPEGTEAFF
. TRBJ1-6 TRBV10-2 . TGCGCCAGCAGTGGGACGGTCAATAATTCACCCCTCCACTTT CASSGTVNNSPLHF
. TRBJ1-3 TRBV5-1 . TGCGCCAGCAGCTTGGAGGGCTCTGGAAACACCATATATTTT CASSLEGSGNTIYF
. TRBJ1-5 TRBV6-5 . TGTGCCTCTTCCCTATACGCTAGCAATCAGCCCCAGCATTTT CASSLYASNQPQHF
. TRBJ1-1 TRBV15 . TGTGCCACCAGCAGAGATCGGGGGTTGAGCACTGAAGCTTTCTTT CATSRDRGLSTEAFF
. TRBJ1-1 TRBV5-1 TRBD1 TGCGCCAGCAGCTTGGCCGTGGACAGGGGCACTGAAGCTTTCTTT CASSLAVDRGTEAFF
. TRBJ2-2 TRBV28 . TGTGCCAGCAGTTTAGGCAGGGGGCTGTTTTTT CASSLGRGLFF